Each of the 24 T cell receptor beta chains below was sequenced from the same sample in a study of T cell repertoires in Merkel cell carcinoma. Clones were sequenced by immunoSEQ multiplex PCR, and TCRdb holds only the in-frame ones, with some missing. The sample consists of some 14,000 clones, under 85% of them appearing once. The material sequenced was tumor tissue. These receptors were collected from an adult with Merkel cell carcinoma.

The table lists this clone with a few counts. The CDR3 coding sequence is TGCGCCAGCAGCCAAGAACTTAGCACAGATACGCAGTATTTT. It yields the protein CASSQELSTDTQYF. The rearrangement links TRBV4-3 to TRBJ2-3; no clear D. The CDR3 totals 14 residues. Trimming pared 0 bases from V and 0 bases from J, leaving 4 bases between. Germline loops: CDR1 LGHNA, CDR2 YSLEER.

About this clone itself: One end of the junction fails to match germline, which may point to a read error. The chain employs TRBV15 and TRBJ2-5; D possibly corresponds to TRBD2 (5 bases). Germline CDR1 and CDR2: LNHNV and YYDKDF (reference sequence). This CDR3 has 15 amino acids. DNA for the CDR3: TGTGTCACCAGCAGAGACCGCCTGCCGGGGGAGACCCAGTACTTC. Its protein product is CVTSRDRLPGETQYF.

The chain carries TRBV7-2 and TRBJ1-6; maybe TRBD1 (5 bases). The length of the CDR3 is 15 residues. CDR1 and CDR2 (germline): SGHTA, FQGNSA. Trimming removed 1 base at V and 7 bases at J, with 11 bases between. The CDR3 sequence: CASSLVYAGNSPLHF. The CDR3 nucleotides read TGTGCCAGCAGCTTAGTGTATGCAGGGAATTCACCCCTCCACTTT. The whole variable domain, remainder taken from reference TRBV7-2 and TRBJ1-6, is GAGVSQSPSNKVTEKGKDVELRCDPISGHTALYWYRQSLGQGLEFLIYFQGNSAPDKSGLPSDRFSAERTGGSVSTLTIQRTQQEDSAVYLCASSLVYAGNSPLHFGNGTRLTVT.

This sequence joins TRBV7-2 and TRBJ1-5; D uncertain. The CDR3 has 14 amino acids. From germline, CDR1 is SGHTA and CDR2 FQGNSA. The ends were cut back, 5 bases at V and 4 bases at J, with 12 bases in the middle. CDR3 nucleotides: TGTGCCAGCAGCCCGGGGTGGCGAAATCAGCCCCAGCATTTT. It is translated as CASSPGWRNQPQHF. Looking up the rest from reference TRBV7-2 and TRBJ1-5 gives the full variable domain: GAGVSQSPSNKVTEKGKDVELRCDPISGHTALYWYRQSLGQGLEFLIYFQGNSAPDKSGLPSDRFSAERTGGSVSTLTIQRTQQEDSAVYLCASSPGWRNQPQHFGDGTRLSIL.

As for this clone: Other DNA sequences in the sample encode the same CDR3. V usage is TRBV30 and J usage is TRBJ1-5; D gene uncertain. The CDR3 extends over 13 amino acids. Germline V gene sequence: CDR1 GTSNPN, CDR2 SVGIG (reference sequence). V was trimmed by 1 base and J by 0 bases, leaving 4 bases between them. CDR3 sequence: CAWSGDSNQPQHF. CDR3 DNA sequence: TGTGCCTGGAGTGGAGATAGCAATCAGCCCCAGCATTTT.

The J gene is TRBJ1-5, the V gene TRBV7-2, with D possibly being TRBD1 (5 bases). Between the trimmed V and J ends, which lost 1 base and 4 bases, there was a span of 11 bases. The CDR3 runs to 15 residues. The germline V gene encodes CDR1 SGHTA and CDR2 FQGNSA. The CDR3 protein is CASSLDSGGNQPQHF. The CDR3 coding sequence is TGTGCCAGCAGCTTAGATTCTGGGGGTAATCAGCCCCAGCATTTT.

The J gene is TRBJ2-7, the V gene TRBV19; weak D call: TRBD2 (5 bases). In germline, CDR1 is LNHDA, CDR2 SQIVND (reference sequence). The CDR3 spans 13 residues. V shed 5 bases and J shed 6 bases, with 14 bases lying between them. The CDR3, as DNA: TGTGCCAGTAGTCCCTCCCCGAGGGTCGAGCAGTACTTC. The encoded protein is CASSPSPRVEQYF.

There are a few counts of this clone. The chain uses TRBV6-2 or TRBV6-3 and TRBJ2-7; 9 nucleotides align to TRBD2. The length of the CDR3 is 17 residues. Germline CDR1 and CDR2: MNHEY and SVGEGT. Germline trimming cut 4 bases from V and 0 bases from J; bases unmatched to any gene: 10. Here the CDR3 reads CASSSPRTSEGSYEQYF. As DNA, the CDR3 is TGTGCCAGCAGTTCCCCCCGGACTAGCGAGGGCTCCTACGAGCAGTACTTC.

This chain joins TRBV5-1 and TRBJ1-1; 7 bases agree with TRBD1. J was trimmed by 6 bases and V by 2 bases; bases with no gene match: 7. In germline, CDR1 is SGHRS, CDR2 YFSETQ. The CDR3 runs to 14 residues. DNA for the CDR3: TGCGCCAGCAGCTTCGGGGGACAGAGGTCTGAAGCTTTCTTT. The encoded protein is CASSFGGQRSEAFF. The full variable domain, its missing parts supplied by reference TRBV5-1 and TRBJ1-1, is KAGVTQTPRYLIKTRGQQVTLSCSPISGHRSVSWYQQTPGQGLQFLFEYFSETQRNKGNFPGRFSGRQFSNSRSEMNVSTLELGDSALYLCASSFGGQRSEAFFGQGTRLTVV.

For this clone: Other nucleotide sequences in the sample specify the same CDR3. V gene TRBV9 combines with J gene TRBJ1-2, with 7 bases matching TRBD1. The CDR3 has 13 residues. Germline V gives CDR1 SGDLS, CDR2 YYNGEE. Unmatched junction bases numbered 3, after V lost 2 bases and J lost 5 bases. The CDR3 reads CASSVPGGYGYTF. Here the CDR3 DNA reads TGTGCCAGCAGCGTTCCAGGGGGTTATGGCTACACCTTC.

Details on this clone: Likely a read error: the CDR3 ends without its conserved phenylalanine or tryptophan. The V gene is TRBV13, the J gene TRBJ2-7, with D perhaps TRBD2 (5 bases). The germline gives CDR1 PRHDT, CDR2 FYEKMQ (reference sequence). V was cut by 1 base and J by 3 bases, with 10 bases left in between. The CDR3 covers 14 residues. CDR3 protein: CASSLAGINYEQYL. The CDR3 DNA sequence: TGTGCCAGCAGCTTAGCCGGGATTAACTACGAGCAGTACCTC.

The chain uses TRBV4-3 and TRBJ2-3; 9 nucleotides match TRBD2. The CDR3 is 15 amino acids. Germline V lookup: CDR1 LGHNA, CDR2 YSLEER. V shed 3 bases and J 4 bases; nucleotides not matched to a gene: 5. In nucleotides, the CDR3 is TGCGCCAGCAGCCACACCCGCGGGGGGGCAGATACGCAGTATTTT. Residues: CASSHTRGGADTQYF.

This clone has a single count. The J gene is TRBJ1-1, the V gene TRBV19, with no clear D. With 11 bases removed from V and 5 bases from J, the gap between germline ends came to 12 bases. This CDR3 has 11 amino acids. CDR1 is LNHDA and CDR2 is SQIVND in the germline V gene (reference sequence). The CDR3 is CAGSMGTEAFF. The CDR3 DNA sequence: TGTGCCGGAAGTATGGGGACTGAAGCTTTCTTT. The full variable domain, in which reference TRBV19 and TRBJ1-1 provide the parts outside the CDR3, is DGGITQSPKYLFRKEGQNVTLSCEQNLNHDAMYWYRQDPGQGLRLIYYSQIVNDFQKGDIAEGYSVSREKKESFPLTVTSAQKNPTAFYLCAGSMGTEAFFGQGTRLTVV.

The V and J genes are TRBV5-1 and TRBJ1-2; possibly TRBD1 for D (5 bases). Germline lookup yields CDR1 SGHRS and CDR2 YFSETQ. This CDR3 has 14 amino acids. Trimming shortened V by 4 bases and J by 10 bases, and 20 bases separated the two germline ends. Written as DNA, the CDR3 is TGCGCCAGCAGCCAACTCGGGACGGAGGAGGACTACACCTTC. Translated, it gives CASSQLGTEEDYTF.

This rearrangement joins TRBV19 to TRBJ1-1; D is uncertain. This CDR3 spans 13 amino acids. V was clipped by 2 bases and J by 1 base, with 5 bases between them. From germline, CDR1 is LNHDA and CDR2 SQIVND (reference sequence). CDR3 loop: CASSISRNTEAFF. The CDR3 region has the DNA TGTGCCAGTAGTATAAGCCGGAACACTGAAGCTTTCTTT. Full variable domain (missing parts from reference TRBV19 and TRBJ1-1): DGGITQSPKYLFRKEGQNVTLSCEQNLNHDAMYWYRQDPGQGLRLIYYSQIVNDFQKGDIAEGYSVSREKKESFPLTVTSAQKNPTAFYLCASSISRNTEAFFGQGTRLTVV.

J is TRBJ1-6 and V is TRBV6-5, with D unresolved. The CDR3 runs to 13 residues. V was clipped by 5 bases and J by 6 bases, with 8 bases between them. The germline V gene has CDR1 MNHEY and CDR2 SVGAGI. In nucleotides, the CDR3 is TGTGCCAGCAGTCGACCGGCTAATTCACCCCTCCACTTT. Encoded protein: CASSRPANSPLHF.

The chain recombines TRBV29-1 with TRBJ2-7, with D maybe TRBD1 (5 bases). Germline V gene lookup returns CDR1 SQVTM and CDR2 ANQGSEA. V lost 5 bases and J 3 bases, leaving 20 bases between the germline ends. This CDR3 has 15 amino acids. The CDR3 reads CSVQGRTERGYEQYF. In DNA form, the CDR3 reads TGCAGCGTTCAAGGGCGGACGGAAAGGGGCTACGAGCAGTACTTC.

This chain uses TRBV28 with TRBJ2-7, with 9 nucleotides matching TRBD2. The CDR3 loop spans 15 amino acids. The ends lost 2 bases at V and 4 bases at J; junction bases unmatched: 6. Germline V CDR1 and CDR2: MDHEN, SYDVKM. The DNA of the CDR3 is TGTGCCAGCAGTTTAAGTCTAGCGGGAAGGTACGAGCAGTACTTC. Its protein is CASSLSLAGRYEQYF.

CDR3 DNA sequence: TGTGCCAGCACTTTGGACAGGATCTCCTACGAGCAGTACTTC. This gives the protein CASTLDRISYEQYF. This chain joins TRBV2 and TRBJ2-7; 7 bases are a match to TRBD1. This CDR3 is 14 amino acids long. J lost 0 bases, V lost 7 bases, and 6 bases had no gene match. Germline V lookup: CDR1 SNHLY, CDR2 FYNNEI.

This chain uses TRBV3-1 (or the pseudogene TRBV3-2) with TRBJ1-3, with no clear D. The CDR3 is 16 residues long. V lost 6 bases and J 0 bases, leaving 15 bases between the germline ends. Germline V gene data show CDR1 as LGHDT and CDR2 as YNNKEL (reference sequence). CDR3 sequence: CASSPPHKSSGNTIYF. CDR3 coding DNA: TGTGCCAGCAGTCCCCCTCATAAGAGCTCTGGAAACACCATATATTTT.

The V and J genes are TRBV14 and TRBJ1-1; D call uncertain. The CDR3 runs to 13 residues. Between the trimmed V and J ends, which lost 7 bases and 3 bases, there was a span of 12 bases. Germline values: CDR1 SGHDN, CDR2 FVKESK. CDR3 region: CASTSSADTEAFF. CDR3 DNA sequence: TGTGCCAGCACCTCTTCAGCAGACACTGAAGCTTTCTTT. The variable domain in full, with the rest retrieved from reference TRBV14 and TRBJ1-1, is EAGVTQFPSHSVIEKGQTVTLRCDPISGHDNLYWYRRVMGKEIKFLLHFVKESKQDESGMPNNRFLAERTGGTYSTLKVQPAELEDSGVYFCASTSSADTEAFFGQGTRLTVV.

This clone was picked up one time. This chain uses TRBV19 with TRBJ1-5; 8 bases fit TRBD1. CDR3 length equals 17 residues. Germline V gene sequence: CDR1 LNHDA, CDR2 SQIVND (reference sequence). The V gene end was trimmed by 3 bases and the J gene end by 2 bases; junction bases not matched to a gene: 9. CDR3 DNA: TGTGCCAGTAGTATCGTTTTTTTGGGACAGGGCAATCAGCCCCAGCATTTT. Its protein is CASSIVFLGQGNQPQHF.

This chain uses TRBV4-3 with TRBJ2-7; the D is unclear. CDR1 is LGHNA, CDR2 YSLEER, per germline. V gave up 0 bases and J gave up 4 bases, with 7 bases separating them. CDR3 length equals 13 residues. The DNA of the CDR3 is TGCGCCAGCAGCCAAGATCTGGAGTACGAGCAGTACTTC. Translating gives CASSQDLEYEQYF.

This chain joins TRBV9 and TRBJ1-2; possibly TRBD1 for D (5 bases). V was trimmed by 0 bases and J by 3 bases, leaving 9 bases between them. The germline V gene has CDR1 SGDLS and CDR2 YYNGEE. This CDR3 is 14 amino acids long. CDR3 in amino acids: CASSVGRADYGYTF. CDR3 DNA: TGTGCCAGCAGCGTAGGCAGGGCGGACTATGGCTACACCTTC.